This TCR beta chain was identified in a study of T cells expressing NK-cell markers. Study context: Repertoires of TCR beta were obtained from T cells sorted as CD3+CD56+NKG2C+, CD3+CD56+NKG2C- and CD3+CD56-NKG2C+. Out of eight donors sequenced, seven tested HCMV-seropositive and the remaining one seronegative. Regarding the study as a whole: Dominance of the CD3+CD56-NKG2C+ fraction by these clonotypes also held in several donors.

There are 20 residues in the CDR3. CDR1 is SGHRS, CDR2 YFSETQ, per germline. Notes on this clonotype: Its antigen is currently unknown.

One entry per CDR3 protein, without DNA, is what TCRdb gives after re-calling the 5' RACE reads. The specimen's table records 500,000 to 700,000 distinct CDR3 sequences. The sequencing sample was made of blood T cells: a sorted CD56 or NKG2C T cell subset, CD4+ or CD8+ T cells, or bulk PBMC T cells (not recorded which). This chain joins TRBV5-1 and TRBJ2-1; TCRdb's assignment of TRBD2 cannot be checked, as there is no DNA. The receptor's source is a man aged 18 to 29 in good health. The CDR3 loop is CASSLEGWASGRLDGNEQFF.